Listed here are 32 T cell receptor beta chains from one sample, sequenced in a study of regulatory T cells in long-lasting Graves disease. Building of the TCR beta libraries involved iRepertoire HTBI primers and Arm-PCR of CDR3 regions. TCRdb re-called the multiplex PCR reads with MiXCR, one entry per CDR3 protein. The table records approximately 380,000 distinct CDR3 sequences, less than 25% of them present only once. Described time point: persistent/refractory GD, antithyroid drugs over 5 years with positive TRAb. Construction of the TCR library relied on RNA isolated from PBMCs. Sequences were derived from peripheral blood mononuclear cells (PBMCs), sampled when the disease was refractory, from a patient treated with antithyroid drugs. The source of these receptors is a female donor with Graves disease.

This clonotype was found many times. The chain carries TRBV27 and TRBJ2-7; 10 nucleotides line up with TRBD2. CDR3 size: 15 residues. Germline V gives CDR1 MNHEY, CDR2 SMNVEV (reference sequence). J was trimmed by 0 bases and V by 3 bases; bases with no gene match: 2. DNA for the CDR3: TGTGCCAGCAGTTTGACTAGCGGGTACTCCTACGAGCAGTACTTC. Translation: CASSLTSGYSYEQYF.

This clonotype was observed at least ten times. CDR3: CASNPGWNEQYF. CDR3 DNA sequence: TGTGCCAGCAACCCAGGGTGGAACGAGCAGTACTTC. The chain carries TRBV28 and TRBJ2-7, with D possibly TRBD1 on 5 matching bases. Trimming took 7 bases from V and 5 from J, leaving 12 bases between them. The germline CDR1 and CDR2 sequences are MDHEN and SYDVKM. The length of the CDR3 is 12 residues.

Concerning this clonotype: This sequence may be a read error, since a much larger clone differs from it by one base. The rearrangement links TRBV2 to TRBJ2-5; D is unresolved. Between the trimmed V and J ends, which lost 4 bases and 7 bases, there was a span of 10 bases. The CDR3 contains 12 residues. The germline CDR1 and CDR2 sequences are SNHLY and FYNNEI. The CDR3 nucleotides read TGTGCCAGCAGTGCTGGCCAAAGGACCCAGTACTTC. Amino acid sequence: CASSAGQRTQYF.

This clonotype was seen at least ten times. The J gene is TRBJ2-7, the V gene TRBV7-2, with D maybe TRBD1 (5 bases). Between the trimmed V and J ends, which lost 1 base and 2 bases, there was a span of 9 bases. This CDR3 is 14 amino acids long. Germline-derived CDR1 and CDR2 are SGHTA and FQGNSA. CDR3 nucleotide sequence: TGTGCCAGCAGCTTAGTTCCAGGGACCTACGAGCAGTACTTC. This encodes CASSLVPGTYEQYF.

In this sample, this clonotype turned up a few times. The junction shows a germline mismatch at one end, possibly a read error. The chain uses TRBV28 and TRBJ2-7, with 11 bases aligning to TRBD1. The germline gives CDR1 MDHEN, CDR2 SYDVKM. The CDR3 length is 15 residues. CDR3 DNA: TGCGCCAGCAGCCAAGGACAGGGGGCTTTCTACGAGCAGTACTTC. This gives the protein CASSQGQGAFYEQYF.

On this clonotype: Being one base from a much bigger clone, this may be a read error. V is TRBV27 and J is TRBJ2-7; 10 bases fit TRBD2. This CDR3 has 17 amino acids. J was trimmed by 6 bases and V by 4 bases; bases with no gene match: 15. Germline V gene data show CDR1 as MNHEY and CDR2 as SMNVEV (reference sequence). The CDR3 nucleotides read TGTGCCAGCAGTTCAGGGCGCGTAGCGGGAGGTATCGCCGAGCAGTACTTC. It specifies CASSSGRVAGGIAEQYF.

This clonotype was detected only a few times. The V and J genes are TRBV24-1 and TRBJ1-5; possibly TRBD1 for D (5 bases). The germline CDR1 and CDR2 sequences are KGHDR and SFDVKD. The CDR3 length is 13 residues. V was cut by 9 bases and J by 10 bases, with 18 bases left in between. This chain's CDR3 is CATSSGPDSPQHF. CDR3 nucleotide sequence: TGTGCCACCTCTTCGGGGCCCGATTCTCCCCAGCATTTT.

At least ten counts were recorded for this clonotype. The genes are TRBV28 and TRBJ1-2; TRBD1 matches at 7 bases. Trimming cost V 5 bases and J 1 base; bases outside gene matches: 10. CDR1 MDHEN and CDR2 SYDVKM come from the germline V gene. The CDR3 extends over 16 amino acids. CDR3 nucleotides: TGTGCCAGCAGTAAATATCGGGACAGCGGTAACTATGGCTACACCTTC. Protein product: CASSKYRDSGNYGYTF.

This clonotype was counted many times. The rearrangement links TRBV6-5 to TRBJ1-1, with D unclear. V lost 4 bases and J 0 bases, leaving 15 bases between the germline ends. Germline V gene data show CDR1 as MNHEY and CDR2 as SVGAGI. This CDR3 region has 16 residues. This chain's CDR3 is CASSSWTDPMNTEAFF. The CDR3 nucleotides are TGTGCCAGCAGTTCCTGGACCGATCCTATGAACACTGAAGCTTTCTTT.

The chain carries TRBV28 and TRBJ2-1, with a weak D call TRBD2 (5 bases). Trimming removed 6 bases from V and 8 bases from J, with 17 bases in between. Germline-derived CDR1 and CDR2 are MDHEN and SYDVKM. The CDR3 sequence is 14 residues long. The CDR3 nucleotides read TGTGCCAGCAGGCCGGATATAGGAGGCGATGAGCAGTTCTTC. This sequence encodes CASRPDIGGDEQFF.

CDR3 sequence reads: CASSSPTGIQGANVLTF. CDR3 DNA: TGCGCCAGCAGCTCTCCGACAGGCATACAAGGGGCCAACGTCCTGACTTTC. The chain joins TRBV5-1 to TRBJ2-6, with a weak D call TRBD1 (6 bases). V shed 3 bases and J shed 4 bases, with 17 bases lying between them. This CDR3 is 17 amino acids long. Germline CDR1 SGHRS, CDR2 YFSETQ.

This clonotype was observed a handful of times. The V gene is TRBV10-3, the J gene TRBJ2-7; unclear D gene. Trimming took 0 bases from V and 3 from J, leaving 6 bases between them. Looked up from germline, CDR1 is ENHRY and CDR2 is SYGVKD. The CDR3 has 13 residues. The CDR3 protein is CAISESLGYEQYF. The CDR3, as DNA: TGTGCCATCAGTGAGTCGCTCGGCTACGAGCAGTACTTC.

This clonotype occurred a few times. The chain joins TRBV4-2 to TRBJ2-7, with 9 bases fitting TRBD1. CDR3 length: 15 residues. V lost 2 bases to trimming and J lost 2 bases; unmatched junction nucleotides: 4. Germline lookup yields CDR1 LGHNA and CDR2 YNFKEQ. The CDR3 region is CASSQSDRGTYEQYF. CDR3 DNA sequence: TGTGCCAGCAGCCAATCGGACAGGGGTACCTACGAGCAGTACTTC.

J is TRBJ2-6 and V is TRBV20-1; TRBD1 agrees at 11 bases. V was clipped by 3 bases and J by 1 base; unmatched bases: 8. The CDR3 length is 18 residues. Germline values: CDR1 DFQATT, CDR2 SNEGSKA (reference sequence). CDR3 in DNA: TGCAGTGCTAGCCACACCGGGACAGGGGGGTCTGGGGCCAACGTCCTGACTTTC. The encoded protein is CSASHTGTGGSGANVLTF.

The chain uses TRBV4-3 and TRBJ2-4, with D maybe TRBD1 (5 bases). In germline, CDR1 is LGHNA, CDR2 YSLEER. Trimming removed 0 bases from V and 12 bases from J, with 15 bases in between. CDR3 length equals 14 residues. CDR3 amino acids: CASSQEGRVIPQYF. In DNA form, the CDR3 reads TGCGCCAGCAGCCAAGAGGGCAGGGTAATTCCTCAGTACTTC.

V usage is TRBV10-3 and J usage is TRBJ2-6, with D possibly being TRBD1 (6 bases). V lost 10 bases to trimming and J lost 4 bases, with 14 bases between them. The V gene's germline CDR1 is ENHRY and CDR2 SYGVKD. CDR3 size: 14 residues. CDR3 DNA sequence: TGTGCCAGCACTAGGGGGTCAGGGGCCAACGTCCTGACTTTC. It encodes CASTRGSGANVLTF.

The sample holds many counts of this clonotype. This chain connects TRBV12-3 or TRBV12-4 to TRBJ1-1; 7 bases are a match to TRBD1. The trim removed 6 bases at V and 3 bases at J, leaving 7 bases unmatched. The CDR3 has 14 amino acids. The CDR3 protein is CASSLTGSDTEAFF. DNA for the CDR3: TGTGCCAGCAGCCTGACAGGGTCCGACACTGAAGCTTTCTTT.

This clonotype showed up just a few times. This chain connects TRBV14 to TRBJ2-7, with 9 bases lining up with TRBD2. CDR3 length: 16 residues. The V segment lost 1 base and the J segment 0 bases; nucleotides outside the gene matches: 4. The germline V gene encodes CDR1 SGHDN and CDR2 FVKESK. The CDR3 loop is CASSQVISGSSYEQYF. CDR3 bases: TGTGCCAGCAGCCAAGTTATTAGCGGGAGCTCCTACGAGCAGTACTTC.

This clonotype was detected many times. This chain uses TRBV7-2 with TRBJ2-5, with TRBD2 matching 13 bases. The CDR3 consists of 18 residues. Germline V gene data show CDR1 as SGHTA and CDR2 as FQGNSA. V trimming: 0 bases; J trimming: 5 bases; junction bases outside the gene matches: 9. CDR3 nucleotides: TGTGCCAGCAGCTTAGCCAATCCGGGACTAGCGGGACCGGAGACCCAGTACTTC. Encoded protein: CASSLANPGLAGPETQYF.

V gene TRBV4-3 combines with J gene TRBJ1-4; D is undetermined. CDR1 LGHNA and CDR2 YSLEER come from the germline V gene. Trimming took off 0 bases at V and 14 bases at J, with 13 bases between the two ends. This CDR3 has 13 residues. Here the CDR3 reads CASSQDLKGVLFF. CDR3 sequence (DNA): TGCGCCAGCAGCCAAGATCTAAAGGGAGTTCTGTTTTTT.

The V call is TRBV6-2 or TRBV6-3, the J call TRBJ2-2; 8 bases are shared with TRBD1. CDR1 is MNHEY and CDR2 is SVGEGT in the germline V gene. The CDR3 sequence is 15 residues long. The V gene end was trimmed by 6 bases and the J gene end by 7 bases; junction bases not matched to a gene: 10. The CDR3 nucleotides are TGTGCCAGCAGCCCGATGACAGGGGTGGACGGGGAGCTGTTTTTT. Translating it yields CASSPMTGVDGELFF.

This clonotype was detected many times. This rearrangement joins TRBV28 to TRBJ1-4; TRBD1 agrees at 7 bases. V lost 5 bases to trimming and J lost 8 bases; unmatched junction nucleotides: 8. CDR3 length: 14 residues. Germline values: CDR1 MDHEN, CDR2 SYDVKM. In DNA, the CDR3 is TGTGCCAGCAGTCCCGACAGGGTTGGAGAAAAACTGTTTTTT. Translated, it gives CASSPDRVGEKLFF.

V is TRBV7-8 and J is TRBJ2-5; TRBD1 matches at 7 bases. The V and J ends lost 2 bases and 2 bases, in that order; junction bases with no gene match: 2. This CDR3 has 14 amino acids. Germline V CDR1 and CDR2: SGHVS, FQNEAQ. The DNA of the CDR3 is TGTGCCAGCAGCTTATCGGGACAGCAAGAGACCCAGTACTTC. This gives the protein CASSLSGQQETQYF.

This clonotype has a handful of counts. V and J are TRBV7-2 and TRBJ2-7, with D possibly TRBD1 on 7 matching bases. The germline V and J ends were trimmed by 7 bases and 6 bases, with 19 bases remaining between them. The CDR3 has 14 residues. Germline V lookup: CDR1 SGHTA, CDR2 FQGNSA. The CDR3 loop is CASTEGASVAEQYF. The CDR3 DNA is TGTGCCAGCACGGAGGGGGCTAGCGTCGCCGAGCAGTACTTC.

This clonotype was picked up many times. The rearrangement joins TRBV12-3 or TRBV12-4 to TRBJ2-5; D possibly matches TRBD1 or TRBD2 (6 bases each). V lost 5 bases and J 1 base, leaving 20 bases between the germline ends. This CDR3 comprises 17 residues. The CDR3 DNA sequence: TGTGCCAGCAGTCCCAAGGGGGGAGCGGCGCCCCAAGAGACCCAGTACTTC. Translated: CASSPKGGAAPQETQYF.

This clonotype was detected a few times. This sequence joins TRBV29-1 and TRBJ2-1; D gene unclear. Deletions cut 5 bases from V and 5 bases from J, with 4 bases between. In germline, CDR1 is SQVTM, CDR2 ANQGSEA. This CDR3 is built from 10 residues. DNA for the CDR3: TGCAGCGTTCTAGACAATGAGCAGTTCTTC. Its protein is CSVLDNEQFF.

Written as DNA, the CDR3 is TGTGCCAGCTCACCTGCAGGGGTAAACACTGAAGCTTTCTTT. This translates into CASSPAGVNTEAFF. V is TRBV18 and J is TRBJ1-1; perhaps TRBD1 as D (6 bases). The germline gives CDR1 KGHSH, CDR2 LQKENI. Trimming removed 3 bases at V and 2 bases at J, with 10 bases between. The CDR3 consists of 14 residues.

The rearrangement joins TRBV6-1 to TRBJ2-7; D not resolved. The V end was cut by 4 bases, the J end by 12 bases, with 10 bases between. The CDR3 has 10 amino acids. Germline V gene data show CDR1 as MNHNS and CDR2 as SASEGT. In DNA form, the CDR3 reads TGTGCCAGCAGTGGAACTTCTTTGTACTTC. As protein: CASSGTSLYF.

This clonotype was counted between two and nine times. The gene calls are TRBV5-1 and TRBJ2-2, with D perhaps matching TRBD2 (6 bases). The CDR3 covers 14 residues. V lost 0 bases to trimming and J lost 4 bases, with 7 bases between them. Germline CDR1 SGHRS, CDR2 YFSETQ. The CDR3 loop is CASSLVSGTGELFF. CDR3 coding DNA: TGCGCCAGCAGCTTGGTTAGCGGCACCGGGGAGCTGTTTTTT.

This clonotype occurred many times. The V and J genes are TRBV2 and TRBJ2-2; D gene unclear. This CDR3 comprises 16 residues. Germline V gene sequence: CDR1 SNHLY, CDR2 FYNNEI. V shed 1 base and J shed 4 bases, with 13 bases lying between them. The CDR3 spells CASSEGQLSGTGELFF. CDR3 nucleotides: TGTGCCAGCAGTGAAGGTCAGCTCTCGGGCACCGGGGAGCTGTTTTTT.

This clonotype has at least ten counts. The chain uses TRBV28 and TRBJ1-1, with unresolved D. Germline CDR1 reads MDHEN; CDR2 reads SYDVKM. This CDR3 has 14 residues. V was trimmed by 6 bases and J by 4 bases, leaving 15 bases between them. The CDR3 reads CASRISYSGTEAFF. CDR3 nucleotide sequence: TGTGCCAGCAGAATATCCTATTCGGGCACTGAAGCTTTCTTT. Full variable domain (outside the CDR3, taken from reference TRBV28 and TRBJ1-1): DVKVTQSSRYLVKRTGEKVFLECVQDMDHENMFWYRQDPGLGLRLIYFSYDVKMKEKGDIPEGYSVSREKKERFSLILESASTNQTSMYLCASRISYSGTEAFFGQGTRLTVV.

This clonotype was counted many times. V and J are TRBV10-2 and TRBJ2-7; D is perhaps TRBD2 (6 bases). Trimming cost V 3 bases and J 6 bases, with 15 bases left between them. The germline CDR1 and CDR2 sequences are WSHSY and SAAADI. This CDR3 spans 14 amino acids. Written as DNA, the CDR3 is TGCGCCAGCAGTGAAGGAGCGGGTGGGTCCGAGCAGTACTTC. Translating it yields CASSEGAGGSEQYF.